This entry lists 7 T cell receptor beta chains sequenced from one sample in a study of blood T cell repertoires in COVID-19. The method was immunoSEQ multiplex PCR; TCRdb's version includes in-frame clones alone and lacks a portion of them. The sample yields roughly 160,000 clones, 70% to 90% seen once. Source material: peripheral blood. Receptors were obtained from a man aged 35-49 years with acute or convalescent COVID-19.

The chain joins TRBV5-1 to TRBJ1-1; TRBD1 is a possible D gene (6 bases). Germline values: CDR1 SGHRS, CDR2 YFSETQ. V lost 7 bases and J 5 bases, leaving 15 bases between the germline ends. The CDR3 is made up of 13 amino acids. The CDR3 coding sequence is TGCGCCAGCGCCCCGGGGGGCGGAACTGAAGCTTTCTTT. This translates into CASAPGGGTEAFF.

This clone was observed a few times. The CDR3 spells CASSIESTGGNTEAFF. The DNA of the CDR3 is TGTGCCAGTAGTATAGAATCAACAGGGGGAAACACTGAAGCTTTCTTT. V and J are TRBV19 and TRBJ1-1; 8 nucleotides align to TRBD1. The V gene end was trimmed by 0 bases and the J gene end by 2 bases; junction bases not matched to a gene: 5. Germline CDR1 is LNHDA and CDR2 is SQIVND (reference sequence). The CDR3 consists of 16 residues.

The chain recombines TRBV7-2 with TRBJ1-2; 9 nucleotides align to TRBD1. Per the germline V gene, CDR1 is SGHTA and CDR2 is FQGNSA. This CDR3 region has 17 residues. V shed 1 base and J 0 bases; nucleotides not matched to a gene: 6. This chain's CDR3 is CASSLVGGQGANYGYTF. CDR3 nucleotides: TGTGCCAGCAGCTTAGTAGGGGGACAGGGAGCTAACTATGGCTACACCTTC.

This sequence joins TRBV3-1 (or the pseudogene TRBV3-2) and TRBJ2-5; 10 bases agree with TRBD2. The trim removed 1 base at V and 4 bases at J, leaving 9 bases unmatched. The CDR3 has 17 amino acids. Germline CDR1 reads LGHDT; CDR2 reads YNNKEL (reference sequence). CDR3 sequence: CASSQVSPSGGGETQYF. CDR3 in DNA: TGTGCCAGCAGCCAAGTAAGTCCTAGCGGGGGTGGAGAGACCCAGTACTTC.

The chain recombines TRBV5-1 with TRBJ1-5; D is unresolved. The CDR3 has 13 amino acids. Germline V CDR1 and CDR2: SGHRS, YFSETQ. The germline V and J ends were trimmed by 0 bases and 6 bases, with 7 bases remaining between them. The CDR3 sequence is CASSLEGGQPQHF. Here the CDR3 DNA reads TGCGCCAGCAGCTTGGAAGGCGGTCAGCCCCAGCATTTT.

The chain carries TRBV6-5 and TRBJ1-5; TRBD1 matches 7 bases. With 7 bases clipped from V and 5 bases from J, the junction kept 11 bases outside the gene matches. CDR1 and CDR2 from the germline V gene are MNHEY and SVGAGI. The CDR3 has 15 amino acids. The CDR3 DNA reads as TGTGCCAGCAACTCCGGGACAGCCTATTATCAGCCCCAGCATTTT. Residues: CASNSGTAYYQPQHF.

V usage is TRBV7-8 and J usage is TRBJ1-1; D is possibly TRBD1 (6 bases). V lost 1 base and J 4 bases, leaving 13 bases between the germline ends. This CDR3 is 15 amino acids long. Germline CDR1 SGHVS, CDR2 FQNEAQ. The CDR3 region is CASSLVAGAGTEAFF. DNA for the CDR3: TGTGCCAGCAGCTTAGTAGCGGGGGCAGGCACTGAAGCTTTCTTT.